This entry concerns a single T cell receptor beta chain. Its specificity is not known. The data belong to a study of molecular identifiers for immune sequencing clone quantification. Study findings and constraints: Detectable among about a million naive cells, according to reports, was Jurkat TCR RNA spiked in from one cell.

TCRdb redid the calling of the PCR reads with MiXCR, one entry per CDR3 protein. The sample includes fewer than 350,000 distinct CDR3 sequences, roughly a quarter of them seen just once. This CDR3 is built from 16 residues. V dropped 3 bases and J dropped 0 bases, with 15 bases sitting between them. CDR1 and CDR2 from the germline V gene are ENHRY and SYGVKD. The chain carries TRBV10-3 and TRBJ2-7; maybe TRBD1 (7 bases). This clonotype was obtained from a human donor in good health. Some libraries in this study had Jurkat cell RNA spiked in. Specimen: naive CD8+ T cells from blood, with Jurkat cell RNA spiked in. Regarding subset: FACS-sorted CD8+CD4-CCR7+CD45RA+ naive T cells. CDR3 DNA: TGTGCCATCAGTGACCCCGGACAGGACTACTCCTACGAGCAGTACTTC. Translated, it gives CAISDPGQDYSYEQYF.